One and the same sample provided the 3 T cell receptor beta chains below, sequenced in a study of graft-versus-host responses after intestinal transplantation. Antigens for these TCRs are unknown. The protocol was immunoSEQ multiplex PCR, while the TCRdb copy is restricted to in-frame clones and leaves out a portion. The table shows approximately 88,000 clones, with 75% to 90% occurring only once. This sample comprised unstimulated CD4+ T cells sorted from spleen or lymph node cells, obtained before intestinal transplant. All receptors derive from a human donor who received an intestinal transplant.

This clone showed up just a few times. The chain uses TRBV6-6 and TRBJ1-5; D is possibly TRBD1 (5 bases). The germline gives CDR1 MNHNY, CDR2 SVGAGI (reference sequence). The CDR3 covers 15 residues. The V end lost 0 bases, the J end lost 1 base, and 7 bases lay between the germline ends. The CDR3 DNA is TGTGCCAGCAGTTACTCAGGGGCCAGCAATCAGCCCCAGCATTTT. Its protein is CASSYSGASNQPQHF.

The CDR3 DNA follows: TGTGCCAGCAGCTTGGCCCCCGGGGGGGGGACCCCCTACGAGCAGTACTTC. It translates to CASSLAPGGGTPYEQYF. The V call is TRBV5-5, the J call TRBJ2-7; 8 nucleotides match TRBD2. Germline CDR1 is SGHKS and CDR2 is YYEKEE (reference sequence). The CDR3 consists of 17 residues. V lost 0 bases to trimming and J lost 2 bases; unmatched junction nucleotides: 10.

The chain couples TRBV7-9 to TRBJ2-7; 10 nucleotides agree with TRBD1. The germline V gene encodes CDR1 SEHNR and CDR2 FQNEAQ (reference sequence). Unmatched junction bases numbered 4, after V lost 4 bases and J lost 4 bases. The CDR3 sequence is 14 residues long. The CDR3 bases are TGTGCCAGCAGCTCAGGACAGGGGGTATACGAGCAGTACTTC. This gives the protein CASSSGQGVYEQYF. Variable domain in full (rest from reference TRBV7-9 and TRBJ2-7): DTGVSQNPRHKITKRGQNVTFRCDPISEHNRLYWYRQTLGQGPEFLTYFQNEAQLEKSRLLSDRFSAERPKGSFSTLEIQRTEQGDSAMYLCASSSGQGVYEQYFGPGTRLTVT.